This T cell receptor (beta chain) appears in the sequencing data of a study of a mutant IDH1 vaccine in newly diagnosed glioma. J was trimmed by 1 base and V by 3 bases; bases with no gene match: 6. Per germline, CDR1 PRHDT and CDR2 FYEKMQ (reference sequence). The CDR3 is 16 amino acids. Described time point: week 35, safety follow-up. Vaccination comprised doses that each held 300 ug of mutant IDH1 20-mer peptide, plus topical imiquimod. During weeks 1, 3, 5, 7, 11, 15, 19 and 23, patients received eight vaccinations. Each tumor in the donors was a new WHO grade 3 or 4 astrocytoma, IDH1-mutant and ATRX-lost. A single count supports this clone. Antigen unknown. TCRdb keeps only in-frame clones here, not all; method: immunoSEQ multiplex PCR. The sample yields approximately 47,000 clones, 85% to 90% seen once.

This clonotype was obtained from a woman aged 40 to 50 with glioma. V usage is TRBV13 and J usage is TRBJ2-3, with 8 bases that match TRBD2. The source was PBMCs, collected from a glioma patient whose treatment included an IDH1 peptide vaccine. The CDR3 coding sequence is TGTGCCAGCAGCTTCCGGGGGGGCCAAGGCACAGATACGCAGTATTTT. Its translation: CASSFRGGQGTDTQYF.